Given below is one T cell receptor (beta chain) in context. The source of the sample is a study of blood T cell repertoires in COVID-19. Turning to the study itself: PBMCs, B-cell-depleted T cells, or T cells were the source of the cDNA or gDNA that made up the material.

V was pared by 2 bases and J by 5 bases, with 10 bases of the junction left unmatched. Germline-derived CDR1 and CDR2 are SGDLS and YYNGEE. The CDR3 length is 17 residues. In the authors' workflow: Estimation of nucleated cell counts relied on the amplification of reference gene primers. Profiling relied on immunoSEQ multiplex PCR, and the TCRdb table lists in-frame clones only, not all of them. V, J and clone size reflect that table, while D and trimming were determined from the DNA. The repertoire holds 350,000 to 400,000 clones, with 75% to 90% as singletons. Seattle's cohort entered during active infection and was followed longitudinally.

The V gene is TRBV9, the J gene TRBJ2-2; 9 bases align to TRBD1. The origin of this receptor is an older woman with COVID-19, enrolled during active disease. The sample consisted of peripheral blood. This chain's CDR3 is CASSVPGGGTGTGELFF. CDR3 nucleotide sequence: TGTGCCAGCAGCGTCCCCGGGGGCGGGACAGGGACCGGGGAGCTGTTTTTT.